A single sample gave rise to the 27 T cell receptor beta chains below, sequenced in a study of spatial heterogeneity in lung cancer. TCRdb called the 5' RACE reads again in MiXCR, with one record for every CDR3 protein. The sample includes about 92,000 distinct CDR3 sequences, about an eighth seen only once; the top ten take over 40%. Time point described: sample taken at primary tumor resection. The sample in question was PBMCs, obtained at surgery. Source of these receptors: a male donor with early-stage non-small cell lung cancer.

This clonotype has at least ten counts. The chain joins TRBV24-1 to TRBJ2-3; 12 bases are a match to TRBD2. The CDR3 length is 16 residues. Germline V lookup: CDR1 KGHDR, CDR2 SFDVKD. The trim removed 5 bases at V and 4 bases at J, leaving 6 bases unmatched. Here the CDR3 reads CATSGRLAGEADTQYF. The CDR3 DNA reads TGTGCCACCAGTGGGAGACTAGCGGGAGAGGCAGATACGCAGTATTTT.

This clonotype was seen a handful of times. The J gene is TRBJ1-1, the V gene TRBV6-2 or TRBV6-3, with TRBD1 as a possible D gene (5 bases). There are 17 residues in the CDR3. From germline, CDR1 is MNHEY and CDR2 SVGEGT. Deletions cut 2 bases from V and 3 bases from J, with 19 bases between. CDR3: CASSYPSPPGRYTEAFF. CDR3 in DNA: TGTGCCAGCAGTTACCCCTCCCCTCCAGGGAGGTACACTGAAGCTTTCTTT.

In this sample, this clonotype turned up a few times. This chain connects TRBV28 to TRBJ1-2; TRBD1 might be the D (6 bases). Germline CDR1 is MDHEN and CDR2 is SYDVKM. V shed 8 bases and J shed 4 bases, with 20 bases lying between them. This CDR3 spans 15 amino acids. CDR3 residues: CASLPRDTSIYGYTF. DNA of the CDR3: TGTGCCAGCCTCCCCCGGGACACATCCATCTATGGCTACACCTTC.

The rearrangement links TRBV5-6 to TRBJ1-5, with a possible D match to TRBD1 (5 bases). Germline V CDR1 and CDR2: SGHDT, YYEEEE. There are 13 residues in the CDR3. V was trimmed by 4 bases and J by 10 bases, leaving 15 bases between them. The CDR3: CASSGTGLGPQHF. CDR3 DNA sequence: TGTGCCAGCAGCGGAACAGGTTTAGGTCCCCAGCATTTT.

This clonotype was counted ten times or more. A read error may account for a junction end that differs from germline. The chain joins TRBV29-1 to TRBJ1-1, with unresolved D. This CDR3 is 10 amino acids long. Germline assignment: CDR1 SQVTM and CDR2 ANQGSEA. CDR3 loop: CSVARSYRIF. The CDR3 DNA sequence: TGCAGCGTTGCCCGCTCCTATAGGATCTTT.

This chain's CDR3 is CATSSNRGMYALHF. The DNA of the CDR3 is TGTGCCACCAGCAGTAACAGGGGGATGTATGCCCTCCACTTT. The chain employs TRBV15 and TRBJ1-6, with 8 bases matching TRBD1. Germline values: CDR1 LNHNV, CDR2 YYDKDF (reference sequence). The V gene end was trimmed by 3 bases and the J gene end by 14 bases; junction bases not matched to a gene: 9. This CDR3 spans 14 amino acids.

In this sample, this clonotype turned up a few times. V and J are TRBV4-1 and TRBJ2-7; D remains ambiguous. CDR1 is MGHRA and CDR2 is YSYEKL in the germline V gene. The CDR3 is made up of 14 amino acids. V lost 0 bases and J 3 bases, leaving 9 bases between the germline ends. The CDR3 sequence is CASSQEFRNYEQYF. DNA for the CDR3: TGCGCCAGCAGCCAAGAGTTCCGCAACTACGAGCAGTACTTC.

In this sample, this clonotype turned up many times. The chain combines TRBV6-2 or TRBV6-3 with TRBJ2-5; D is unclear. Germline CDR1 is MNHEY and CDR2 is SVGEGT. Trimming removed 6 bases from V and 2 bases from J, with 1 base in between. The CDR3 is 10 amino acids. This chain's CDR3 is CASRQETQYF. The CDR3 DNA follows: TGTGCCAGCAGACAAGAGACCCAGTACTTC.

This clonotype was counted ten times or more. This chain joins TRBV5-5 and TRBJ2-1, with 10 bases fitting TRBD2. Germline CDR1 SGHKS, CDR2 YYEKEE (reference sequence). Unmatched junction bases numbered 5, after V lost 4 bases and J lost 4 bases. The CDR3 runs to 15 residues. CDR3: CASSPSGSGYNEQFF. DNA of the CDR3: TGTGCCAGCAGCCCTAGCGGGAGTGGGTACAATGAGCAGTTCTTC.

This clonotype was observed a few times. The genes are TRBV4-3 and TRBJ2-5, with 7 bases fitting TRBD2. Germline CDR1 is LGHNA and CDR2 is YSLEER. V shed 0 bases, J shed 5 bases, and the junction held 6 bases outside the gene matches. This CDR3 has 15 residues. This CDR3 is CASSQEGGVWETQYF. In DNA, the CDR3 is TGCGCCAGCAGCCAAGAGGGGGGGGTTTGGGAGACCCAGTACTTC.

This chain links TRBV12-3 or TRBV12-4 with TRBJ1-1; D remains ambiguous. V was cut by 6 bases and J by 3 bases, with 11 bases left in between. This CDR3 has 13 residues. CDR3 in amino acids: CASSSRMDTEAFF. The CDR3 bases are TGTGCCAGCAGCAGTCGCATGGACACTGAAGCTTTCTTT.

The chain uses TRBV5-5 and TRBJ2-3, with D perhaps matching TRBD1 (5 bases). This CDR3 spans 16 amino acids. Per the germline V gene, CDR1 is SGHKS and CDR2 is YYEKEE (reference sequence). V shed 0 bases and J shed 5 bases, with 16 bases lying between them. As DNA, the CDR3 is TGTGCCAGCAGCTTGGGGCGTACGATTACAGGAGATACGCAGTATTTT. Translated, it gives CASSLGRTITGDTQYF.

The chain employs TRBV13 and TRBJ1-1; 9 bases line up with TRBD1. The junction had 12 bases not matched to a gene; V was cut back by 5 bases and J by 8 bases. In germline, CDR1 is PRHDT, CDR2 FYEKMQ (reference sequence). The CDR3 is 15 residues long. The CDR3 here is CASSTRTGAISEAFF. The CDR3 region has the DNA TGTGCCAGCAGCACTCGGACAGGGGCCATTTCCGAAGCTTTCTTT. Variable domain in full (rest from reference TRBV13 and TRBJ1-1): AAGVIQSPRHLIKEKRETATLKCYPIPRHDTVYWYQQGPGQDPQFLISFYEKMQSDKGSIPDRFSAQQFSDYHSELNMSSLELGDSALYFCASSTRTGAISEAFFGQGTRLTVV.

The chain couples TRBV9 to TRBJ1-2, with 9 bases identical to TRBD1. V shed 2 bases, J shed 8 bases, and the junction held 7 bases outside the gene matches. Germline V CDR1 and CDR2: SGDLS, YYNGEE. The CDR3 sequence is 14 residues long. CDR3: CASSVGTGGDGYTF. In DNA form, the CDR3 reads TGTGCCAGCAGCGTGGGAACAGGGGGCGACGGCTACACCTTC.

This clonotype was detected only a few times. This chain connects TRBV28 to TRBJ2-5; possible D gene TRBD1, 7 bases. Germline lookup yields CDR1 MDHEN and CDR2 SYDVKM. CDR3 size: 15 residues. Trimming left V 2 bases short and J 7 bases short, with 17 bases between. CDR3 bases: TGTGCCAGCAGTTTAGGAGGGGGTCACAGGGGGACCCAGTACTTC. Amino acids: CASSLGGGHRGTQYF.

The chain recombines TRBV5-1 with TRBJ1-5; D is possibly TRBD1 (6 bases). Per germline, CDR1 SGHRS and CDR2 YFSETQ. The CDR3 runs 13 residues. Trimming took 4 bases from V and 6 from J, leaving 11 bases between them. This CDR3 reads CASSRDIGQPQHF. The CDR3 bases are TGCGCCAGCAGCCGGGACATAGGTCAGCCCCAGCATTTT. Looking up the rest from reference TRBV5-1 and TRBJ1-5 gives the full variable domain: KAGVTQTPRYLIKTRGQQVTLSCSPISGHRSVSWYQQTPGQGLQFLFEYFSETQRNKGNFPGRFSGRQFSNSRSEMNVSTLELGDSALYLCASSRDIGQPQHFGDGTRLSIL.

This clonotype has at least ten counts. V gene TRBV5-4 combines with J gene TRBJ2-1, with D tentatively TRBD1 (6 bases). Per germline, CDR1 SGHNT and CDR2 YYREEE (reference sequence). The CDR3 contains 15 residues. V was trimmed by 1 base and J by 4 bases, leaving 12 bases between them. This chain's CDR3 is CASSLSQGNYNEQFF. The CDR3 DNA reads TGTGCCAGCAGCTTGTCACAGGGTAATTACAATGAGCAGTTCTTC.

In this sample, this clonotype turned up many times. The genes are TRBV7-2 and TRBJ2-5, with D hard to call. The CDR3 loop spans 12 amino acids. CDR1 is SGHTA, CDR2 FQGNSA, per germline. The germline V and J ends were trimmed by 5 bases and 4 bases, with 8 bases remaining between them. The CDR3 nucleotides read TGTGCCAGCAGCCCCAACTCAGAGACCCAGTACTTC. Residues: CASSPNSETQYF.

This clonotype was counted ten times or more. The rearrangement links TRBV10-3 to TRBJ2-1; TRBD2 might be the D (6 bases). Trimming cost V 4 bases and J 1 base, with 8 bases left between them. Germline V gives CDR1 ENHRY, CDR2 SYGVKD. CDR3 length: 14 residues. The CDR3 loop is CAISGGDSYNEQFF. Here the CDR3 DNA reads TGTGCCATCAGTGGCGGGGATTCCTACAATGAGCAGTTCTTC.

The sample holds many counts of this clonotype. The chain couples TRBV6-5 to TRBJ2-2; TRBD1 matches at 10 bases. The CDR3 runs 17 residues. Trimming at V came to 6 bases and at J to 4 bases, leaving 11 bases not matched to a gene. CDR1 and CDR2 (germline): MNHEY, SVGAGI. The CDR3 region is CASSRLRTGGFTGELFF. CDR3 sequence (DNA): TGTGCCAGCAGCCGACTCAGGACAGGGGGTTTCACCGGGGAGCTGTTTTTT.

The chain recombines TRBV15 with TRBJ2-3; 11 bases map to TRBD1. V shed 11 bases, J shed 5 bases, and the junction held 9 bases outside the gene matches. This CDR3 comprises 14 residues. In germline, CDR1 is LNHNV, CDR2 YYDKDF (reference sequence). The CDR3 region is CASRTGGLGDTQYF. The CDR3 nucleotides are TGTGCCTCACGGACAGGGGGCCTAGGAGATACGCAGTATTTT.

V is TRBV5-4 and J is TRBJ2-5; 8 bases match TRBD1. J lost 4 bases, V lost 4 bases, and 12 bases had no gene match. Germline assignment: CDR1 SGHNT and CDR2 YYREEE (reference sequence). The CDR3 is made up of 16 amino acids. The CDR3 DNA follows: TGTGCCAGCAGCACCCGGACAGGGATGCAGCTAGAGACCCAGTACTTC. Amino acids: CASSTRTGMQLETQYF.

In its sample, this clonotype was seen a few times. The CDR3, as DNA: TGTGCCAGCAGCCTTCCGGGACTAGCGGAGCAGAATACGCAGTATTTT. Translated, it gives CASSLPGLAEQNTQYF. This rearrangement joins TRBV7-3 to TRBJ2-3; 11 nucleotides agree with TRBD2. The trim removed 5 bases at V and 7 bases at J, leaving 11 bases unmatched. CDR3 length: 16 amino acids. CDR1 is SGHTA and CDR2 is FQGTGA in the germline V gene.

This clonotype occurred many times. This chain links TRBV4-3 with TRBJ2-7, with D perhaps TRBD1 (5 bases). CDR1 and CDR2 (germline): LGHNA, YSLEER. The CDR3 loop spans 15 amino acids. Deletions cut 0 bases from V and 1 base from J, with 10 bases between. CDR3 nucleotide sequence: TGCGCCAGCAGCCAAGATCAGGGCTTTTCCTACGAGCAGTACTTC. Protein product: CASSQDQGFSYEQYF.

This clonotype was detected only a few times. The chain carries TRBV5-1 and TRBJ2-5; D is possibly TRBD2 (6 bases). The CDR3 extends over 14 amino acids. Germline V CDR1 and CDR2: SGHRS, YFSETQ. V was pared by 5 bases and J by 4 bases, with 15 bases between. The CDR3 spells CASRVGEDGETQYF. The CDR3 nucleotides read TGCGCCAGCAGAGTGGGGGAGGACGGAGAGACCCAGTACTTC. The variable domain in full, completed from reference TRBV5-1 and TRBJ2-5, reads KAGVTQTPRYLIKTRGQQVTLSCSPISGHRSVSWYQQTPGQGLQFLFEYFSETQRNKGNFPGRFSGRQFSNSRSEMNVSTLELGDSALYLCASRVGEDGETQYFGPGTRLLVL.

The chain uses TRBV5-4 and TRBJ2-3, with a weak D call TRBD2 (6 bases). The germline V gene has CDR1 SGHNT and CDR2 YYREEE (reference sequence). Trimming took 3 bases from V and 0 from J, leaving 14 bases between them. The CDR3 extends over 16 amino acids. The CDR3 here is CASSSASEASTDTQYF. CDR3 nucleotide sequence: TGTGCCAGCAGCTCCGCTAGCGAGGCTAGCACAGATACGCAGTATTTT.

This rearrangement joins TRBV11-2 to TRBJ1-1; possible D gene TRBD1, 5 bases. Germline CDR1 reads SGHAT; CDR2 reads FQNNGV. V lost 6 bases and J 8 bases, leaving 22 bases between the germline ends. CDR3 length: 15 amino acids. The CDR3 DNA follows: TGTGCCAGCAGTACCGTGGGGCAGGCGGGGGTAGAAGCTTTCTTT. It yields the protein CASSTVGQAGVEAFF.